This T cell receptor (beta chain) is from a study of blood T cells in healthy people across ages. The germline V and J ends were trimmed by 1 base and 6 bases, with 10 bases remaining between them. Germline loops: CDR1 DFQATT, CDR2 SNEGSKA (reference sequence). The CDR3 covers 13 residues. Combining a sample-barcoded 5' primer with a J-beta primer mix, a second PCR ran for roughly 7 to 11 cycles. Each TCR beta cDNA got a 12-nucleotide random molecular identifier. Using its own MiXCR run on the 5' RACE reads, TCRdb lists one record per CDR3 protein. The sample has 1.5 million to 2 million distinct CDR3 sequences, about 31% seen once. This clonotype appeared many times.

The chain employs TRBV20-1 and TRBJ2-1; D unclear. This sequence originates from a woman younger than 45 in good health. The sequenced sample was blood. The CDR3 sequence is CSARGGSGNEQFF. CDR3 bases: TGCAGTGCTAGAGGTGGTAGTGGCAATGAGCAGTTCTTC.